This T cell receptor (beta chain) was sequenced in a study of spatial heterogeneity in lung cancer. General observations from the study: Circulating ubiquitous expanded tumor TCRs were observed more frequently at resection than at follow-up.

The CDR3 has 15 amino acids. V was clipped by 1 base and J by 5 bases; unmatched bases: 6. Germline assignment: CDR1 LNHNV and CDR2 YYDKDF (reference sequence). This clonotype was observed a handful of times. Antigen: not known. Sample time point: sample taken at primary tumor resection. In each case, whole RNA from tumor, nontumor lung or frozen PBMC was sequenced unsorted. TCR cDNA molecules each had a unique molecular identifier. TCRdb re-called the 5' RACE reads with MiXCR, one entry per CDR3 protein. The table lists about 18,000 distinct CDR3 sequences, around 20% of them singletons. This clonotype was obtained from a male donor with early-stage non-small cell lung cancer. The genes are TRBV15 and TRBJ2-5; 8 nucleotides align to TRBD2. Sequenced material: PBMCs, taken at surgery. CDR3 loop: CATSRAGGLRETQYF. DNA of the CDR3: TGTGCCACCAGCAGAGCGGGGGGGCTGAGGGAGACCCAGTACTTC.